This T cell receptor (beta chain) was recorded in a study of control samples from healthy donors and cancer patients. CDR3 length: 15 amino acids. Germline V lookup: CDR1 SEHNR, CDR2 FQNEAQ (reference sequence). Trimming at V came to 4 bases and at J to 5 bases, leaving 10 bases not matched to a gene. The assay was immunoSEQ multiplex PCR, and TCRdb's table has in-frame clones only and misses some. Altogether about 97,000 clones are present, about 90% being singletons, with the ten largest covering over 2%. This chain connects TRBV7-9 to TRBJ1-1, with 7 bases aligning to TRBD1. Sequencing was carried out using blood. This sequence was found in a woman between 18 and 29 years old in good health. This chain's CDR3 is CASSSYSGQKTEAFF. The CDR3 bases are TGTGCCAGCAGCTCATACTCGGGACAGAAGACTGAAGCTTTCTTT.